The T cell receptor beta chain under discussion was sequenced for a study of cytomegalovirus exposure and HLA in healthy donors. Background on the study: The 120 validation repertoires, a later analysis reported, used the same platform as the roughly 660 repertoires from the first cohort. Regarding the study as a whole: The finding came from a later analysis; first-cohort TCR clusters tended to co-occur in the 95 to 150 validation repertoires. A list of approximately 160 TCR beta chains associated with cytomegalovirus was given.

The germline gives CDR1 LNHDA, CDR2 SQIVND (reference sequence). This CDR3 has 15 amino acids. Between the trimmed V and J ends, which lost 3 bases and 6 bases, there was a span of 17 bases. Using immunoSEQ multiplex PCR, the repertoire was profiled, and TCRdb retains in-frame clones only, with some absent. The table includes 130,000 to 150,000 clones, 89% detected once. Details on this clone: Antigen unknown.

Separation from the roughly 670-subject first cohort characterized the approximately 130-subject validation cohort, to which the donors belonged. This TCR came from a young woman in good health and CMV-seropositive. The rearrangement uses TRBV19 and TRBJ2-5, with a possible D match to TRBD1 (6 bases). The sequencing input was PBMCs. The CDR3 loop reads CASSINRATLQTQYF. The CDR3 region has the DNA TGTGCCAGTAGTATCAACAGGGCGACCCTCCAGACCCAGTACTTC. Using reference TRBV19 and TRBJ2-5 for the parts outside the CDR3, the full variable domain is DGGITQSPKYLFRKEGQNVTLSCEQNLNHDAMYWYRQDPGQGLRLIYYSQIVNDFQKGDIAEGYSVSREKKESFPLTVTSAQKNPTAFYLCASSINRATLQTQYFGPGTRLLVL.